One sample yielded the 21 T cell receptor beta chains listed below, sequenced in a study of beta chain features in type 1 diabetes. Sequenced material consisted of expressed TCRB transcripts (all of the isolated RNA was reverse transcribed). Profiled with immunoSEQ multiplex PCR; TCRdb holds only in-frame clones, not every one. This sample carries 300,000 or so clones, approximately 8% of them seen once, and the ten largest clones take less than 0.45%. The sample taken for sequencing was central memory CD4+ T cells from blood. The receptor source for this set is a young woman in good health.

The chain joins TRBV7-3 to TRBJ1-1, with 7 nucleotides matching TRBD1. With 5 bases clipped from V and 11 bases from J, the junction kept 5 bases outside the gene matches. The CDR3 loop spans 11 amino acids. Germline CDR1 reads SGHTA; CDR2 reads FQGTGA. The DNA for the CDR3 is TGTGCCAGCAGCCCTGGGACAGAGGCTTTCTTT. Encoded protein: CASSPGTEAFF.

The table lists this clone with a few counts. The rearrangement joins TRBV10-3 to TRBJ2-3; TRBD1 or TRBD2 may be the D gene (5 bases each). This CDR3 is 13 amino acids long. Trimming pared 8 bases from V and 8 bases from J, leaving 17 bases between. Germline V gene data show CDR1 as ENHRY and CDR2 as SYGVKD. CDR3 nucleotide sequence: TGTGCCATCGAGGATGCCTTTGGGGGTACGCAGTATTTT. This translates into CAIEDAFGGTQYF.

This clone occurred many times. This chain connects TRBV7-2 to TRBJ2-1, with 8 positions matching TRBD1. The CDR3 loop spans 14 amino acids. J lost 3 bases, V lost 6 bases, and 4 bases had no gene match. Germline loops: CDR1 SGHTA, CDR2 FQGNSA. The CDR3 sequence is CASSYRGDYNEQFF. The CDR3 DNA sequence: TGTGCCAGCAGTTACAGGGGGGACTACAATGAGCAGTTCTTC. Supplemented by reference TRBV7-2 and TRBJ2-1, the full variable domain reads GAGVSQSPSNKVTEKGKDVELRCDPISGHTALYWYRQSLGQGLEFLIYFQGNSAPDKSGLPSDRFSAERTGGSVSTLTIQRTQQEDSAVYLCASSYRGDYNEQFFGPGTRLTVL.

The chain uses TRBV7-6 and TRBJ2-2; 9 bases are a match to TRBD2. The CDR3 runs to 16 residues. Germline V CDR1 and CDR2: SGHVS, FNYEAQ. After removal of 4 bases from V and 3 bases from J, the junction contained 6 bases not matched to a gene. The CDR3 bases are TGTGCCAGCAGCTCGAGGCCTAGCGGGGACACCGGGGAGCTGTTTTTT. Translation gives CASSSRPSGDTGELFF. The full variable domain, in which reference TRBV7-6 and TRBJ2-2 provide the parts outside the CDR3, is GAGVSQSPRYKVTKRGQDVALRCDPISGHVSLYWYRQALGQGPEFLTYFNYEAQQDKSGLPNDRFSAERPEGSISTLTIQRTEQRDSAMYRCASSSRPSGDTGELFFGEGSRLTVL.

In its sample, this clone was seen a few times. The V gene is TRBV18, the J gene TRBJ2-1; either TRBD1 or TRBD2 may fit D (5 bases each). With 3 bases removed from V and 8 bases from J, the gap between germline ends came to 11 bases. Germline V gene sequence: CDR1 KGHSH, CDR2 LQKENI. The CDR3 is made up of 13 amino acids. CDR3 sequence: CASSPGERDEQFF. As DNA, the CDR3 is TGTGCCAGCTCACCGGGGGAGCGTGATGAGCAGTTCTTC. The whole variable domain, filled in from reference TRBV18 and TRBJ2-1, reads NAGVMQNPRHLVRRRGQEARLRCSPMKGHSHVYWYRQLPEEGLKFMVYLQKENIIDESGMPKERFSAEFPKEGPSILRIQQVVRGDSAAYFCASSPGERDEQFFGPGTRLTVL.

This clone has a handful of counts. The chain combines TRBV7-9 with TRBJ1-2; no firm D call. This CDR3 region has 12 residues. Germline V gene sequence: CDR1 SEHNR, CDR2 FQNEAQ (reference sequence). The V gene lost 6 bases and the J gene lost 8 bases, with 13 bases spanning the gap. DNA of the CDR3: TGTGCCAGCAGGAAAGAGGAGGGAGGCTACACCTTC. Translating it yields CASRKEEGGYTF.

This chain uses TRBV7-9 with TRBJ2-5; 11 bases align to TRBD2. Trimming removed 4 bases from V and 5 bases from J; junction bases left unmatched: 3. The CDR3 has 14 amino acids. Germline V lookup: CDR1 SEHNR, CDR2 FQNEAQ (reference sequence). For the CDR3, the DNA is TGTGCCAGCAGCTCTAGCGGGAGGTGGGAGACCCAGTACTTC. It codes for CASSSSGRWETQYF.

The chain uses TRBV7-2 and TRBJ2-2; the D is unclear. V was cut by 0 bases and J by 3 bases, with 5 bases left in between. CDR1 and CDR2 (germline): SGHTA, FQGNSA. This CDR3 is 14 amino acids long. Here the CDR3 DNA reads TGTGCCAGCAGCTTAGCAGGGTACACCGGGGAGCTGTTTTTT. Protein: CASSLAGYTGELFF. The whole variable domain, remainder taken from reference TRBV7-2 and TRBJ2-2, is GAGVSQSPSNKVTEKGKDVELRCDPISGHTALYWYRQSLGQGLEFLIYFQGNSAPDKSGLPSDRFSAERTGGSVSTLTIQRTQQEDSAVYLCASSLAGYTGELFFGEGSRLTVL.

The CDR3 loop is CASSPRALGTGELFF. In nucleotides, the CDR3 is TGTGCCAGCAGTCCCAGAGCGCTGGGCACCGGGGAGCTGTTTTTT. The gene calls are TRBV6-5 and TRBJ2-2; no clear D gene. Germline CDR1 MNHEY, CDR2 SVGAGI. The V end was cut by 5 bases, the J end by 4 bases, with 14 bases between. The CDR3 is made up of 15 amino acids.

This clone has only a few counts. The V and J genes are TRBV7-2 and TRBJ2-5; 10 bases agree with TRBD2. CDR3 size: 15 residues. Losses at the gene ends were 5 bases for V and 3 bases for J; bases not matched to a gene: 6. CDR1 and CDR2 (germline): SGHTA, FQGNSA. This CDR3 is CASSIGAGGEETQYF. DNA for the CDR3: TGTGCCAGCAGCATAGGAGCGGGAGGGGAAGAGACCCAGTACTTC.

This clone was counted many times. The same CDR3 also results from other DNA sequences found in this sample. V gene TRBV7-9 combines with J gene TRBJ2-7; possibly TRBD1 for D (6 bases). V was shortened by 1 base and J by 4 bases, with 8 bases between the two germline ends. Germline CDR1 SEHNR, CDR2 FQNEAQ (reference sequence). The CDR3 extends over 13 amino acids. Here the CDR3 reads CASSLGQVYEQYF. In DNA, the CDR3 is TGTGCCAGCAGCTTAGGACAGGTGTACGAGCAGTACTTC. Variable domain in full (rest from reference TRBV7-9 and TRBJ2-7): DTGVSQNPRHKITKRGQNVTFRCDPISEHNRLYWYRQTLGQGPEFLTYFQNEAQLEKSRLLSDRFSAERPKGSFSTLEIQRTEQGDSAMYLCASSLGQVYEQYFGPGTRLTVT.

The chain is built from TRBV4-3 and TRBJ2-7; D might be TRBD2 (6 bases). The length of the CDR3 is 15 residues. Germline loops: CDR1 LGHNA, CDR2 YSLEER. The V gene lost 1 base and the J gene lost 6 bases, with 16 bases spanning the gap. CDR3 DNA: TGCGCCAGCAGCCAAGTTGTAGGGGCGCGGGGCGAGCAGTACTTC. Its protein product is CASSQVVGARGEQYF.

The genes are TRBV7-2 and TRBJ2-5, with 9 bases lining up with TRBD2. The germline V gene encodes CDR1 SGHTA and CDR2 FQGNSA. The CDR3 is 17 residues long. V trimming: 5 bases; J trimming: 5 bases; junction bases outside the gene matches: 15. Here the CDR3 reads CASSQYIAGEIVETQYF. CDR3 DNA sequence: TGTGCCAGCAGCCAATACATAGCGGGAGAAATTGTGGAGACCCAGTACTTC.

V is TRBV10-3 and J is TRBJ2-3; the match to TRBD2 covers 8 bases. The CDR3 runs to 14 residues. CDR1 is ENHRY, CDR2 SYGVKD, per germline. The J segment lost 1 base and the V segment lost 10 bases, leaving 7 bases of the junction unmatched. Written as DNA, the CDR3 is TGTGCCAGCATTAATAGCGGGGGCACAGATACGCAGTATTTT. Its translation is CASINSGGTDTQYF.

There are many counts of this clone. The V gene is TRBV28, the J gene TRBJ1-2; no clear D gene. CDR1 MDHEN and CDR2 SYDVKM come from the germline V gene. Between the trimmed V and J ends, which lost 6 bases and 4 bases, there was a span of 12 bases. The CDR3 spans 13 residues. CDR3 bases: TGTGCCAGCAGCCTTCAAGCTTTCTATGGCTACACCTTC. Its translation is CASSLQAFYGYTF.

This clone has a handful of counts. V usage is TRBV7-8 and J usage is TRBJ2-2, with D possibly being TRBD1 or TRBD2 (6 bases each). The CDR3 extends over 15 amino acids. The germline V gene has CDR1 SGHVS and CDR2 FQNEAQ. Between the trimmed V and J ends, which lost 5 bases and 5 bases, there was a span of 15 bases. CDR3 protein: CASSPGGPGTGELFF. The CDR3 DNA follows: TGTGCCAGCAGCCCCGGGGGCCCGGGAACCGGGGAGCTGTTTTTT.

This sequence joins TRBV11-2 and TRBJ2-1; D is possibly TRBD1 (5 bases). Trimming cost V 7 bases and J 2 bases, with 27 bases left between them. Germline assignment: CDR1 SGHAT and CDR2 FQNNGV. This CDR3 is built from 19 residues. The CDR3 spells CASTQWGWVGPDPYNEQFF. The CDR3 DNA follows: TGTGCCAGCACCCAGTGGGGCTGGGTCGGGCCGGACCCCTACAATGAGCAGTTCTTC.

This clone was counted only a few times. This chain links TRBV29-1 with TRBJ2-1; D perhaps matches TRBD1 (6 bases). This CDR3 has 15 residues. V gave up 7 bases and J gave up 0 bases, with 16 bases separating them. Germline loops: CDR1 SQVTM, CDR2 ANQGSEA. CDR3 protein: CSATDRRISYNEQFF. The CDR3 bases are TGCAGCGCCACGGACAGACGAATCTCCTACAATGAGCAGTTCTTC.

This clone came up a few times. This chain's CDR3 is CASSEHTNTEAFF. Here the CDR3 DNA reads TGTGCCAGCAGTGAACATACGAACACTGAAGCTTTCTTT. The V call is TRBV6-1, the J call TRBJ1-1; no reliable D call. Trimming shortened V by 2 bases and J by 1 base, and 5 bases separated the two germline ends. The germline V gene has CDR1 MNHNS and CDR2 SASEGT. The CDR3 runs to 13 residues.

The rearrangement uses TRBV4-2 and TRBJ2-7, with unresolved D. The CDR3 runs 14 residues. Germline-derived CDR1 and CDR2 are LGHNA and YNFKEQ. The V end lost 4 bases, the J end lost 5 bases, and 15 bases lay between the germline ends. DNA for the CDR3: TGTGCCAGCAGCCCCTATGTTAGAACCCACGAGCAGTACTTC. Translated, it gives CASSPYVRTHEQYF.

CDR3 sequence: CASSARSGSSTDTQYF. The CDR3 nucleotides are TGTGCCAGCTCAGCCCGTAGCGGTTCTAGCACAGATACGCAGTATTTT. The chain combines TRBV18 with TRBJ2-3, with a possible D match to TRBD2 (6 bases). Germline loops: CDR1 KGHSH, CDR2 LQKENI. The CDR3 loop spans 16 amino acids. V lost 5 bases and J 0 bases, leaving 15 bases between the germline ends.